The 25 T cell receptor beta chains presented below share a single source sample, sequenced in a study of beta chain features in type 1 diabetes. The sequenced template was cDNA made from the entire isolated RNA. TCRdb's copy holds only in-frame clones and misses some; the assay was immunoSEQ multiplex PCR. The table lists about 40,000 clones, 45% to 50% of them singletons. The sample taken for sequencing was central memory CD4+ T cells from blood. The source is a woman in her late teens or twenties in good health.

The V gene is TRBV6-1, the J gene TRBJ2-1; the match to TRBD2 covers 10 bases. Germline assignment: CDR1 MNHNS and CDR2 SASEGT. The trim removed 1 base at V and 4 bases at J, leaving 4 bases unmatched. The CDR3 runs 16 residues. The CDR3 region is CASSEESLAGYNEQFF. For the CDR3, the DNA is TGTGCCAGCAGTGAAGAGTCACTAGCGGGGTACAATGAGCAGTTCTTC.

This clone was observed a few times. This chain joins TRBV5-8 and TRBJ1-1; D may be TRBD1 (6 bases). Germline CDR1 reads SGHTS; CDR2 reads YDEGEE. The germline V and J ends were trimmed by 6 bases and 7 bases, with 19 bases remaining between them. The CDR3 covers 14 residues. The CDR3 DNA reads TGTGCCAGCACTAACAGGGCGAGAAGGGGTGAAGCTTTCTTT. It specifies CASTNRARRGEAFF.

The V and J genes are TRBV30 and TRBJ2-5, with a tentative D call TRBD2 (5 bases). The J call is in doubt because the DNA end fits TRBJ2-7 better. The CDR3 contains 15 residues. Looked up from germline, CDR1 is GTSNPN and CDR2 is SVGIG (reference sequence). The CDR3 region is CAWNPGVGGRYEQYF. In DNA form, the CDR3 reads TGTGCCTGGAACCCTGGGGTAGGAGGCAGGTACGAGCAGTACTTC.

This clone has just a few counts. The gene calls are TRBV5-1 and TRBJ2-7; 11 nucleotides agree with TRBD2. V trimming: 2 bases; J trimming: 1 base; junction bases outside the gene matches: 2. This CDR3 contains 15 residues. Germline V gene sequence: CDR1 SGHRS, CDR2 YFSETQ. In DNA form, the CDR3 reads TGCGCCAGCAGCTTACTAGCGGGAGATTCCTACGAGCAGTACTTC. This translates into CASSLLAGDSYEQYF.

The rearrangement uses TRBV19 and TRBJ2-4, with unresolved D. Trimming removed 7 bases at V and 0 bases at J, with 10 bases between. CDR3 length equals 14 residues. Germline V gene sequence: CDR1 LNHDA, CDR2 SQIVND (reference sequence). This chain's CDR3 is CASNADLAKNIQYF. Here the CDR3 DNA reads TGTGCCAGTAATGCGGATCTAGCCAAAAACATTCAGTACTTC.

V is TRBV18 and J is TRBJ2-7, with 8 positions matching TRBD1. J was trimmed by 5 bases and V by 6 bases; bases with no gene match: 9. Germline V CDR1 and CDR2: KGHSH, LQKENI. CDR3 length: 14 amino acids. CDR3 bases: TGTGCCAGCTCCCCCCGGGACAGGTCTGACGAGCAGTACTTC. Amino acid sequence: CASSPRDRSDEQYF.

V usage is TRBV5-1 and J usage is TRBJ2-3; a possible D gene is TRBD2 (5 bases). This CDR3 has 16 residues. The ends were cut back, 6 bases at V and 4 bases at J, with 21 bases in the middle. Per germline, CDR1 SGHRS and CDR2 YFSETQ. The CDR3 DNA reads TGCGCCAGCACCAGAGGAAGCGGCGGCCGCCCAGATACGCAGTATTTT. Protein: CASTRGSGGRPDTQYF.

V usage is TRBV30 and J usage is TRBJ2-4; a weak D match, TRBD1 (6 bases). The germline V gene encodes CDR1 GTSNPN and CDR2 SVGIG (reference sequence). Trimming took off 4 bases at V and 1 base at J, with 8 bases between the two ends. This CDR3 spans 13 amino acids. DNA for the CDR3: TGTGCCTGGACTGGGGGCGCCAAAAACATTCAGTACTTC. Protein sequence: CAWTGGAKNIQYF.

The V and J genes are TRBV29-1 and TRBJ1-2; 7 nucleotides align to TRBD1. CDR1 and CDR2 (germline): SQVTM, ANQGSEA. Trimming removed 6 bases from V and 0 bases from J; junction bases left unmatched: 13. The CDR3 is made up of 16 amino acids. CDR3 loop: CSVVGDSHASNYGYTF. The CDR3 region has the DNA TGCAGCGTCGTAGGGGACAGTCATGCCTCTAACTATGGCTACACCTTC.

The rearrangement links TRBV10-3 to TRBJ1-2; no definite D call. The length of the CDR3 is 14 residues. Deletions cut 8 bases from V and 2 bases from J, with 15 bases between. Germline V lookup: CDR1 ENHRY, CDR2 SYGVKD. CDR3 coding DNA: TGTGCCATCCAACGGGGAGGCGACAACTATGGCTACACCTTC. This sequence encodes CAIQRGGDNYGYTF.

The chain is built from TRBV5-1 and TRBJ2-3, with TRBD1 matching 9 bases. The CDR3 is 15 residues long. The V and J ends lost 4 bases and 3 bases, in that order; junction bases with no gene match: 6. Per the germline V gene, CDR1 is SGHRS and CDR2 is YFSETQ. CDR3 sequence (DNA): TGCGCCAGCAGCCTCGGACAGGGGTGGACAGATACGCAGTATTTT. It specifies CASSLGQGWTDTQYF.

The chain joins TRBV4-1 to TRBJ2-3; TRBD2 matches 9 bases. The CDR3 is 19 amino acids. From germline, CDR1 is MGHRA and CDR2 YSYEKL. V lost 0 bases and J lost 3; bases outside the gene matches: 13. The DNA for the CDR3 is TGCGCCAGCAGCCAAGACCCCCCCGAGGTGGCGGGAGGGACAGATACGCAGTATTTT. Amino acid sequence: CASSQDPPEVAGGTDTQYF.

The rearrangement joins TRBV29-1 to TRBJ2-7; 16 nucleotides line up with TRBD2. The CDR3 length is 16 residues. Germline values: CDR1 SQVTM, CDR2 ANQGSEA. V dropped 5 bases and J dropped 6; count of bases not matched to a gene: 10. CDR3 sequence: CSVTGTSGRASFEQYF. CDR3 sequence (DNA): TGCAGCGTTACCGGGACTAGCGGGAGGGCCAGTTTCGAGCAGTACTTC.

The chain has TRBV6-1 and TRBJ2-7, with unresolved D. V was clipped by 2 bases and J by 6 bases, with 14 bases between them. Germline lookup yields CDR1 MNHNS and CDR2 SASEGT. The CDR3 covers 14 residues. CDR3 sequence: CASSESLVLGEQYF. The CDR3 region has the DNA TGTGCCAGCAGTGAATCTCTGGTCCTAGGCGAGCAGTACTTC.

This chain uses TRBV20-1 with TRBJ2-7, with a tentative D call TRBD1 (5 bases). The CDR3 loop spans 11 amino acids. Trimming cost V 5 bases and J 4 bases, with 9 bases left between them. From germline, CDR1 is DFQATT and CDR2 SNEGSKA (reference sequence). The CDR3 DNA reads TGCAGTGCTTTACAGGAATACGAGCAGTACTTC. This codes for CSALQEYEQYF.

As regards this clone: A junction end diverges from the germline sequence, so it may reflect a read error. This chain connects TRBV7-7 to TRBJ2-1; tentative D call: TRBD1 (6 bases). The CDR3 loop spans 19 amino acids. The V gene's germline CDR1 is SSHAT and CDR2 FNYEAQ (reference sequence). DNA for the CDR3: TGTGCTAGCAGCGAACCAGGGGAGAATGTTGACGGACCAAAATATGAGCAGTTCTTC. Residues: CASSEPGENVDGPKYEQFF. Together with reference TRBV7-7 and TRBJ2-1, the CDR3 gives the full variable domain: GAGVSQSPRYKVTKRGQDVTLRCDPISSHATLYWYQQALGQGPEFLTYFNYEAQPDKSGLPSDRFSAERPEGSISTLTIQRTEQRDSAMYRCASSEPGENVDGPKYEQFFGPGTRLTVL.

The table lists this clone with a few counts. This chain joins TRBV2 and TRBJ2-5; D may be TRBD1 (5 bases). Germline loops: CDR1 SNHLY, CDR2 FYNNEI. The CDR3 contains 12 residues. V was clipped by 11 bases and J by 5 bases, with 15 bases between them. This CDR3 reads CASRTTGETQYF. The CDR3 region has the DNA TGTGCCTCCCGGACAACTGGGGAGACCCAGTACTTC. Variable domain in full (rest from reference TRBV2 and TRBJ2-5): EPEVTQTPSHQVTQMGQEVILRCVPISNHLYFYWYRQILGQKVEFLVSFYNNEISEKSEIFDDQFSVERPDGSNFTLKIRSTKLEDSAMYFCASRTTGETQYFGPGTRLLVL.

This clone has a handful of counts. V and J are TRBV2 and TRBJ2-5, with 7 bases matching TRBD1. CDR3 size: 13 residues. The V segment lost 9 bases and the J segment 0 bases; nucleotides outside the gene matches: 4. The germline gives CDR1 SNHLY, CDR2 FYNNEI. In nucleotides, the CDR3 is TGTGCCAGGGACAGGTACAACCAAGAGACCCAGTACTTC. It codes for CARDRYNQETQYF. Supplemented by reference TRBV2 and TRBJ2-5, the full variable domain reads EPEVTQTPSHQVTQMGQEVILRCVPISNHLYFYWYRQILGQKVEFLVSFYNNEISEKSEIFDDQFSVERPDGSNFTLKIRSTKLEDSAMYFCARDRYNQETQYFGPGTRLLVL.

The rearrangement joins TRBV6-1 to TRBJ2-2, with D hard to call. Germline lookup yields CDR1 MNHNS and CDR2 SASEGT. V dropped 6 bases and J dropped 1 base, with 9 bases sitting between them. This CDR3 has 14 amino acids. The DNA for the CDR3 is TGTGCCAGCAGGGTACAAGTGAACACCGGGGAGCTGTTTTTT. This gives the protein CASRVQVNTGELFF.

The J gene is TRBJ2-1, the V gene TRBV19; 8 positions match TRBD1. There are 15 residues in the CDR3. Germline V CDR1 and CDR2: LNHDA, SQIVND (reference sequence). Trimming at V came to 5 bases and at J to 9 bases, leaving 12 bases not matched to a gene. This CDR3 is CASSPSRTGSGEQFF. CDR3 DNA sequence: TGTGCCAGTAGTCCCTCCCGGACAGGGTCGGGTGAGCAGTTCTTC.

In its sample, this clone was seen a few times. The J gene is TRBJ1-4, the V gene TRBV19; D perhaps matches TRBD1 (5 bases). The CDR3 spans 12 residues. Trimming took 5 bases from V and 10 from J, leaving 11 bases between them. Germline V gene data show CDR1 as LNHDA and CDR2 as SQIVND (reference sequence). CDR3 sequence reads: CASSPQRGKLFF. The CDR3 bases are TGTGCCAGTAGTCCTCAAAGGGGAAAACTGTTTTTT. The whole variable domain, filled in from reference TRBV19 and TRBJ1-4, reads DGGITQSPKYLFRKEGQNVTLSCEQNLNHDAMYWYRQDPGQGLRLIYYSQIVNDFQKGDIAEGYSVSREKKESFPLTVTSAQKNPTAFYLCASSPQRGKLFFGSGTQLSVL.

This clone was counted between two and nine times. The rearrangement links TRBV2 to TRBJ2-6; D perhaps matches TRBD2 (5 bases). Germline lookup yields CDR1 SNHLY and CDR2 FYNNEI. The CDR3 covers 15 residues. The V and J ends lost 3 bases and 1 base respectively, with 7 bases between them. The chain's CDR3 is CASSDRDSGANVLTF. CDR3 coding DNA: TGTGCCAGCAGTGACCGGGATTCTGGGGCCAACGTCCTGACTTTC.

This clone occurred a few times. The chain links TRBV23-1 to TRBJ1-2; a possible D gene is TRBD1 (5 bases). TRBV23-1 is treated as an ORF (open reading frame) with a function not yet certain. The CDR3 loop spans 16 amino acids. V lost 2 bases and J 2 bases, leaving 15 bases between the germline ends. CDR3 coding DNA: TGCGCCAGCAGTCAAACCCCCGACAGAGCGAACTATGGCTACACCTTC. Translation gives CASSQTPDRANYGYTF.

Only a few counts were recorded for this clone. The rearrangement links TRBV25-1 to TRBJ2-7, with D uncertain. CDR3 length equals 12 residues. V was clipped by 3 bases and J by 2 bases, with 5 bases between them. Germline-derived CDR1 and CDR2 are MGHDK and SYGVNS. The CDR3: CASSDGAYEQYF. CDR3 DNA: TGTGCCAGCAGTGACGGAGCCTACGAGCAGTACTTC.

This clone showed up just a few times. The genes are TRBV23-1 and TRBJ2-7; a possible D gene is TRBD1 (5 bases). TRBV23-1 is an ORF, with its function uncertain. This CDR3 is 14 amino acids long. Between the trimmed V and J ends, which lost 0 bases and 2 bases, there was a span of 8 bases. The CDR3: CASSQSNRTYEQYF. The CDR3 DNA follows: TGCGCCAGCAGTCAATCGAACAGGACCTACGAGCAGTACTTC.